These 15 T cell receptor beta chains were all obtained from the same sample, sequenced in a study of T cell responses to AZD1222 COVID-19 vaccine. Assay: immunoSEQ multiplex PCR; the TCRdb copy retains only in-frame clones and omits some. The table shows tens of thousands of clones, with 80% occurring only once. Sequencing was performed on peripheral blood, taken on day 0 of AZD1222 vaccination. The receptors here all came from an adult in good health.

This chain connects TRBV7-9 to TRBJ2-7; D is unresolved. Looked up from germline, CDR1 is SEHNR and CDR2 is FQNEAQ (reference sequence). This CDR3 spans 16 amino acids. The V gene lost 4 bases and the J gene lost 0 bases, with 16 bases spanning the gap. The CDR3 spells CASSSQDPRSSYEQYF. The CDR3 nucleotides are TGTGCCAGCAGCTCCCAGGACCCTCGAAGCTCCTACGAGCAGTACTTC.

The chain uses TRBV29-1 and TRBJ2-7, with D perhaps being TRBD1 or TRBD2 (5 bases each). V was trimmed by 5 bases and J by 4 bases, leaving 18 bases between them. The germline V gene encodes CDR1 SQVTM and CDR2 ANQGSEA. The CDR3 runs to 14 residues. The CDR3 here is CSVLRVGATYEQYF. The CDR3 DNA follows: TGCAGCGTTCTTCGAGTCGGGGCCACTTACGAGCAGTACTTC.

This clone was counted only a few times. V and J are TRBV10-3 and TRBJ1-2; D gene ambiguous. This CDR3 is built from 13 residues. In germline, CDR1 is ENHRY, CDR2 SYGVKD. The V and J ends lost 2 bases and 4 bases respectively, with 8 bases between them. The CDR3 sequence is CAISENGSYGYTF. As DNA, the CDR3 is TGTGCCATCAGTGAGAATGGGAGCTATGGCTACACCTTC.

This sequence joins TRBV30 and TRBJ1-3; no reliable D call. Per germline, CDR1 GTSNPN and CDR2 SVGIG (reference sequence). V lost 1 base and J 5 bases, leaving 9 bases between the germline ends. CDR3 size: 13 residues. The CDR3: CAWSGERRNTIYF. CDR3 nucleotides: TGTGCCTGGAGTGGAGAGCGGAGAAACACCATATATTTT.

This sequence joins TRBV5-4 and TRBJ2-2; perhaps TRBD1 as D (7 bases). CDR3 size: 16 residues. V lost 6 bases and J lost 3, with 18 bases in between. The germline gives CDR1 SGHNT, CDR2 YYREEE (reference sequence). The CDR3 DNA sequence: TGTGCCAGCACCCCTCGGGGGCAGGGGGACACCGGGGAGCTGTTTTTT. Protein sequence: CASTPRGQGDTGELFF.

This clone has a single count. This chain uses TRBV29-1 with TRBJ2-5; 15 nucleotides line up with TRBD2. V gave up 6 bases and J gave up 5 bases; unmatched junction bases: 7. CDR1 and CDR2 from the germline V gene are SQVTM and ANQGSEA. CDR3 length: 15 residues. The DNA of the CDR3 is TGCAGCGTCGTTGGACTAGCGGGAGGGAGGGAGACCCAGTACTTC. Translating gives CSVVGLAGGRETQYF.

The J gene is TRBJ2-1, the V gene TRBV7-5; the D call of TRBD2 is as the table states it, not checked on the DNA. TRBV7-5 is flagged as a pseudogene. The CDR3 is made up of 16 amino acids. Here the CDR3 DNA reads TGTGTCAGAAGGCGGACTAGCGACCTCCCTGAGGATGAGCAGTTCTTC. This encodes CVRRRTSDLPEDEQFF.

The chain carries TRBV6-5 and TRBJ2-7; 9 bases map to TRBD1. V trimming: 8 bases; J trimming: 3 bases; junction bases outside the gene matches: 5. This CDR3 contains 13 residues. CDR1 is MNHEY, CDR2 SVGAGI, per germline. The CDR3 protein is CASAATGGYEQYF. The CDR3 bases are TGTGCCAGCGCGGCGACAGGGGGCTACGAGCAGTACTTC.

This clone was detected ten times or more. This sequence joins TRBV14 and TRBJ1-4; 7 bases agree with TRBD1. Germline CDR1 is SGHDN and CDR2 is FVKESK. The CDR3 runs 21 residues. The V segment lost 1 base and the J segment 10 bases; nucleotides outside the gene matches: 27. Written as DNA, the CDR3 is TGTGCCAGCAGCCAAGTTGCCCCAAATGACAGGGTCGGCCGTAAGGGGGGAAAACTGTTTTTT. This gives the protein CASSQVAPNDRVGRKGGKLFF.

This chain connects TRBV5-1 to TRBJ2-5; TRBD2 matches 9 bases. With V trimmed by 0 bases and J by 5 bases, 2 bases remained unmatched. Germline V gene data show CDR1 as SGHRS and CDR2 as YFSETQ. CDR3 length equals 14 residues. CDR3 in amino acids: CASSLGSGSETQYF. Written as DNA, the CDR3 is TGCGCCAGCAGCTTGGGTAGCGGGAGTGAGACCCAGTACTTC.

This clone was counted between two and nine times. This chain links TRBV19 with TRBJ1-5; D remains unclear. Germline values: CDR1 LNHDA, CDR2 SQIVND (reference sequence). V was trimmed by 7 bases and J by 3 bases, leaving 19 bases between them. This CDR3 has 16 amino acids. The CDR3 is CASKSQPGLTNQPQHF. For the CDR3, the DNA is TGTGCCAGTAAGAGCCAACCCGGACTGACCAATCAGCCCCAGCATTTT. Full variable domain (rest looked up from reference TRBV19 and TRBJ1-5): DGGITQSPKYLFRKEGQNVTLSCEQNLNHDAMYWYRQDPGQGLRLIYYSQIVNDFQKGDIAEGYSVSREKKESFPLTVTSAQKNPTAFYLCASKSQPGLTNQPQHFGDGTRLSIL.

The chain has TRBV7-9 and TRBJ2-2; D perhaps matches TRBD2 (6 bases). Germline V gene sequence: CDR1 SEHNR, CDR2 FQNEAQ (reference sequence). CDR3 length: 15 residues. V lost 5 bases, J lost 3 bases, and 13 bases lay in between. The CDR3 coding sequence is TGTGCCAGCAGCCTGAGGAGGGCGGACACCGGGGAGCTGTTTTTT. This codes for CASSLRRADTGELFF.

V usage is TRBV28 and J usage is TRBJ1-1; D perhaps matches TRBD1 (5 bases). Germline V lookup: CDR1 MDHEN, CDR2 SYDVKM. V was trimmed by 6 bases and J by 0 bases, leaving 23 bases between them. The CDR3 is made up of 18 amino acids. The CDR3: CASRPNPGGRGVNTEAFF. CDR3 bases: TGTGCCAGCAGGCCTAACCCGGGAGGGCGAGGGGTGAACACTGAAGCTTTCTTT.

The chain combines TRBV5-4 with TRBJ2-5; TRBD1 matches at 10 bases. This CDR3 region has 13 residues. Trimming cost V 3 bases and J 6 bases; bases outside gene matches: 2. CDR1 and CDR2 from the germline V gene are SGHNT and YYREEE (reference sequence). This CDR3 reads CASSSGQGQTQYF. Here the CDR3 DNA reads TGTGCCAGCAGCTCGGGACAGGGGCAGACCCAGTACTTC.

This chain uses TRBV5-1 with TRBJ1-5; TRBD1 matches 10 bases. Per the germline V gene, CDR1 is SGHRS and CDR2 is YFSETQ. V lost 4 bases, J lost 7 bases, and 5 bases stayed unmatched. CDR3 size: 14 residues. CDR3 DNA: TGCGCCAGCAGCCATGGACAGGGGGGCCAGCCCCAGCATTTT. Amino acids: CASSHGQGGQPQHF. The full variable domain, completed using reference TRBV5-1 and TRBJ1-5, is KAGVTQTPRYLIKTRGQQVTLSCSPISGHRSVSWYQQTPGQGLQFLFEYFSETQRNKGNFPGRFSGRQFSNSRSEMNVSTLELGDSALYLCASSHGQGGQPQHFGDGTRLSIL.